This T cell receptor (beta chain) was recovered during a study of cytomegalovirus exposure and HLA in healthy donors. General study points: About 87% or about 30% of the time was how often most TCR beta V segments were productive, according to an earlier analysis. TCR beta chain V- and J-gene trimming was linked, in a later analysis, to a missense variant in DCLRE1C.

In the PCR, 60 Vbeta and 13 Jbeta primers were used. The method was immunoSEQ multiplex PCR; TCRdb's version includes in-frame clones alone and lacks a portion of them. The table shows tens of thousands of clones, with around 70% occurring only once. Trimming removed 7 bases at V and 12 bases at J, with 25 bases between. There are 15 residues in the CDR3. In germline, CDR1 is LNHDA, CDR2 SQIVND (reference sequence). Regarding this clone: Its antigen remains unknown.

This receptor was obtained from a man aged 60 to 75 in good health and CMV-seronegative. The rearrangement links TRBV19 to TRBJ1-5; D remains unclear. Source material: PBMCs. CDR3 in DNA: TGTGCCAGTAACCGCGGAGGGCCGGCGGGAAGGGACCAGCATTTT. It is translated as CASNRGGPAGRDQHF.